Here is one T cell receptor beta chain with its context. Sequencing was performed with immunoSEQ multiplex PCR; in TCRdb, only in-frame clones are kept and a portion is missing. This sample has approximately 230,000 clones, with about 90% found just once. The entry originates in a study of blood T cell repertoires in COVID-19. In terms of age and location, participants ranged from roughly 18 to 90 years and lived in about 25 US areas. The TCR sequence derives from a woman aged 30 to 39 with acute COVID-19. Sequenced: PBMCs or T cells enriched from blood (not recorded which).

This CDR3 is CASSETGTSGASYEQYF. For the CDR3, the DNA is TGTGCCAGTTCGGAGACCGGGACTAGCGGAGCCTCCTACGAGCAGTACTTC. The chain carries TRBV19 and TRBJ2-7, with 11 nucleotides matching TRBD2. V was clipped by 8 bases and J by 0 bases; unmatched bases: 12. The CDR3 runs 17 residues. Germline V gives CDR1 LNHDA, CDR2 SQIVND (reference sequence).